A single sample is the source of the 15 T cell receptor beta chains below, sequenced in a study of PD-1 blockade in classical Hodgkin lymphoma. The time point is: cycle 4 day 1 (C4D1), after 5 to 7 weeks of nivolumab. Every patient experienced relapse after autologous stem cell transplantation, and brentuximab vedotin exposure varied. Sequenced by immunoSEQ multiplex PCR; TCRdb stores in-frame clones only, minus some. This repertoire shows 50,000 or so clones, roughly 89% found once; its top ten account for approximately 13%. Sequenced here: peripheral blood mononuclear cells (PBMCs), sampled before the fourth cycle of nivolumab. The receptors originated from a human donor with classical Hodgkin lymphoma.

The chain combines TRBV6-5 with TRBJ1-5; no reliable D call. The CDR3 totals 12 residues. Per the germline V gene, CDR1 is MNHEY and CDR2 is SVGAGI. The V end was cut by 5 bases, the J end by 7 bases, with 9 bases between. In nucleotides, the CDR3 is TGTGCCAGCAGTATGCAAGGGCAGCCCCAGCATTTT. It yields the protein CASSMQGQPQHF.

This chain links TRBV2 with TRBJ2-7, with 7 bases that match TRBD1. V was pared by 4 bases and J by 2 bases, with 2 bases of the junction left unmatched. This CDR3 contains 13 residues. From germline, CDR1 is SNHLY and CDR2 FYNNEI. The CDR3 DNA follows: TGTGCCAGCAGTGGACAGGGAACCTACGAGCAGTACTTC. Its translation is CASSGQGTYEQYF.

The rearrangement links TRBV5-1 to TRBJ2-1; D not resolved. Trimming removed 4 bases from V and 3 bases from J, with 17 bases in between. Germline loops: CDR1 SGHRS, CDR2 YFSETQ. This CDR3 is 16 amino acids long. CDR3 residues: CASSPTGSFLYNEQFF. The CDR3 nucleotides read TGCGCCAGCAGCCCTACCGGCTCTTTTCTCTACAATGAGCAGTTCTTC.

The rearrangement uses TRBV10-3 and TRBJ2-4; 9 bases match TRBD2. Germline trimming cut 2 bases from V and 3 bases from J; bases unmatched to any gene: 5. CDR3 size: 16 residues. The germline CDR1 and CDR2 sequences are ENHRY and SYGVKD. The DNA of the CDR3 is TGTGCCATCAGTGAGGTTCATAGCGGGGGCAAAAACATTCAGTACTTC. This codes for CAISEVHSGGKNIQYF.

The chain recombines TRBV6-5 with TRBJ2-7; D unresolved. Trimming pared 3 bases from V and 2 bases from J, leaving 11 bases between. The CDR3 contains 14 residues. Germline V gives CDR1 MNHEY, CDR2 SVGAGI. The CDR3 nucleotides are TGTGCCAGCAGTTATGGGATGCAAGCCTACGAGCAGTACTTC. Its protein product is CASSYGMQAYEQYF.

The V gene is TRBV6-5, the J gene TRBJ2-7; 7 bases fit TRBD2. The CDR3 is 15 amino acids. V shed 3 bases and J 5 bases; nucleotides not matched to a gene: 10. The germline V gene encodes CDR1 MNHEY and CDR2 SVGAGI. CDR3 residues: CASSYKRELVNEQYF. The DNA for the CDR3 is TGTGCCAGCAGTTATAAGCGGGAACTCGTGAACGAGCAGTACTTC.

This sequence joins TRBV19 and TRBJ1-4, with D unclear. The CDR3 loop spans 14 amino acids. Germline-derived CDR1 and CDR2 are LNHDA and SQIVND (reference sequence). V dropped 8 bases and J dropped 2 bases, with 12 bases sitting between them. The DNA of the CDR3 is TGTGCCAGTCTGGGGTTTCCTACTAATGAAAAACTGTTTTTT. Its protein is CASLGFPTNEKLFF.

This clone was seen a few times. This chain connects TRBV6-5 to TRBJ1-1, with D uncertain. Germline loops: CDR1 MNHEY, CDR2 SVGAGI. The CDR3 is 13 amino acids. The V end lost 0 bases, the J end lost 11 bases, and 13 bases lay between the germline ends. The DNA of the CDR3 is TGTGCCAGCAGTTACTCTGGCGGGCCCTTGGCTTTCTTT. It specifies CASSYSGGPLAFF.

The CDR3: CASSYLAGAKNIQYF. As DNA, the CDR3 is TGTGCCAGCAGTTATCTAGCGGGAGCCAAAAACATTCAGTACTTC. V is TRBV6-6 and J is TRBJ2-4, with TRBD2 matching over 8 bases. CDR3 size: 15 residues. Trimming cost V 3 bases and J 0 bases; bases outside gene matches: 1. Germline V gene sequence: CDR1 MNHNY, CDR2 SVGAGI (reference sequence).

J is TRBJ1-2 and V is TRBV29-1; D gene unclear. V was cut by 7 bases and J by 6 bases, with 9 bases left in between. Germline-derived CDR1 and CDR2 are SQVTM and ANQGSEA. The CDR3 consists of 10 residues. CDR3 sequence: CSAAGDGYTF. The CDR3 region has the DNA TGCAGCGCGGCGGGAGATGGCTACACCTTC.

The chain has TRBV10-3 and TRBJ1-1; D is possibly TRBD1 (5 bases). Germline lookup yields CDR1 ENHRY and CDR2 SYGVKD. Trimming pared 10 bases from V and 4 bases from J, leaving 22 bases between. The CDR3 loop spans 15 amino acids. The CDR3 DNA follows: TGTGCCACCCACGCATCGGCAGGGTTAGCCACTGAAGCTTTCTTT. Translation gives CATHASAGLATEAFF.

CDR3 nucleotides: TGTGCCAGCAGCCCAAATGGACTATTTGACACAGATACGCAGTATTTT. Translation gives CASSPNGLFDTDTQYF. V is TRBV5-6 and J is TRBJ2-3; possibly TRBD2 for D (6 bases). This CDR3 spans 16 amino acids. Germline values: CDR1 SGHDT, CDR2 YYEEEE. V dropped 4 bases and J dropped 2 bases, with 17 bases sitting between them.

This rearrangement joins TRBV5-1 to TRBJ2-5; tentative D call: TRBD1 (6 bases). CDR1 and CDR2 (germline): SGHRS, YFSETQ. V lost 0 bases, J lost 5 bases, and 17 bases lay in between. The CDR3 consists of 16 residues. The CDR3 protein is CASSLAWDTQGETQYF. The CDR3 bases are TGCGCCAGCAGCTTGGCGTGGGATACGCAGGGGGAGACCCAGTACTTC.

This clone was detected only once. V gene TRBV6-5 combines with J gene TRBJ2-7; 11 nucleotides line up with TRBD1. Per the germline V gene, CDR1 is MNHEY and CDR2 is SVGAGI. The CDR3 has 16 amino acids. With 2 bases clipped from V and 1 base from J, the junction kept 4 bases outside the gene matches. CDR3 sequence: CASSYPRDRGSYEQYF. CDR3 coding DNA: TGTGCCAGCAGTTACCCCCGGGACAGGGGGTCCTACGAGCAGTACTTC.

The chain joins TRBV5-1 to TRBJ2-1, with D perhaps matching TRBD1 (5 bases). Germline V CDR1 and CDR2: SGHRS, YFSETQ. This CDR3 contains 13 residues. The V end was cut by 0 bases, the J end by 6 bases, with 7 bases between. As DNA, the CDR3 is TGCGCCAGCAGCTTGGGACAGCCCAATGAGCAGTTCTTC. Translating gives CASSLGQPNEQFF.